This is a list of T cell receptor beta chains from one sample in a study of control samples from healthy donors and cancer patients. The assay was immunoSEQ multiplex PCR, and TCRdb's table has in-frame clones only and misses some. The sample has some 49,000 clones, 65% to 90% seen once. The sequencing sample was made of PBMCs. These receptors all come from a woman aged 50 to 60 with lung cancer. The CDR3 runs from the conserved cysteine through the conserved F or W. The D gene is left open where the match is weak. Not every row has a clone size; where given, it reads once, few, many or a size class.

>NA|TRBJ2-3|TRBV4-2|NA
CASSQEGSGDTQYF
TGTGCCAGCAGCCAAGAAGGGAGCGGGGATACGCAGTATTTT
>TRBD1|TRBJ2-6|TRBV19|NA
CASSIEPGQGSGANVLTF
TGTGCCAGTAGTATAGAACCGGGACAGGGCTCTGGGGCCAACGTCCTGACTTTC
>NA|TRBJ2-1|TRBV24-1|NA
CATSDSLSYNEQFF
TGTGCCACCAGTGATTCACTCTCCTACAATGAGCAGTTCTTC
>TRBD1|TRBJ1-2|TRBV11-3|once
CASSPGQGKGGYTF
TGTGCCAGCAGCCCGGGACAGGGGAAGGGCGGCTACACCTTC
>NA|TRBJ2-2|TRBV7-9|few
CASTLFGDGELFF
TGTGCCAGCACCCTCTTCGGAGACGGGGAGCTGTTTTTT
>NA|TRBJ1-2|TRBV4-3|NA
CASSQDRQGRYGYTF
TGCGCCAGCAGCCAAGATCGCCAGGGAAGGTATGGCTACACCTTC
>TRBD2|TRBJ2-2|TRBV12-5|NA
CASGFGLAGGRDTGELFF
TGTGCTAGTGGTTTCGGACTAGCGGGGGGCAGGGACACCGGGGAGCTGTTTTTT
>NA|TRBJ2-3|TRBV10-3|NA
CAISAREDTQYF
TGTGCCATCAGCGCCCGGGAGGATACGCAGTATTTT
>NA|TRBJ2-3|TRBV5-1|NA
CASSFKTGTRSTDTQYF
TGCGCCAGCAGCTTCAAAACCGGGACACGGAGCACAGATACGCAGTATTTT
>TRBD1|TRBJ2-1|TRBV6-2/TRBV6-3|NA
CASSYRQGARYNEQFF
TGTGCCAGCAGTTACCGACAGGGGGCGAGGTACAATGAGCAGTTCTTC
>TRBD2|TRBJ2-2|TRBV5-4|few
CASSPYGGSGGTGELFF
TGTGCCAGCAGCCCTTATGGGGGTAGCGGGGGAACCGGGGAGCTGTTTTTT
>TRBD2|TRBJ2-1|TRBV7-7|NA
CASSPASGGSSYNEQFF
TGTGCCAGCAGCCCTGCCAGCGGGGGATCATCCTACAATGAGCAGTTCTTC
>NA|TRBJ1-1|TRBV5-1|NA
CASSFRGNGAFF
TGCGCCAGCAGCTTCCGAGGGAACGGAGCTTTCTTT
>NA|TRBJ1-3|TRBV6-5|NA
CASAGQGGNTIYF
TGTGCCAGCGCGGGGCAGGGAGGAAACACCATATATTTT
>NA|TRBJ1-2|TRBV14|NA
CASSQDRATGGYTF
TGTGCCAGCAGCCAAGACCGGGCGACGGGAGGCTACACCTTC
>TRBD1|TRBJ1-1|TRBV2|NA
CASSALGTVNTEAFF
TGTGCCAGCAGTGCCCTAGGGACAGTGAACACTGAAGCTTTCTTT
>NA|TRBJ2-1|TRBV7-3|NA
CASSGGQGLFF
TGTGCCAGCAGCGGCGGGCAGGGTTTGTTCTTC
>NA|TRBJ1-1|TRBV9|NA
CASSVVGQNTEAFF
TGTGCCAGCAGCGTAGTGGGACAGAACACTGAAGCTTTCTTT
>TRBD1|TRBJ1-5|TRBV19|NA
CASKDDRVSNQPQHF
TGTGCCAGTAAGGATGACAGGGTTTCTAACCAGCCCCAGCATTTT
>TRBD1|TRBJ1-5|TRBV30|NA
CAWSATGTGNQPQHF
TGTGCCTGGAGTGCAACCGGGACAGGGAATCAGCCCCAGCATTTT
>NA|TRBJ1-6|TRBV28|NA
CATLSRGNSPLHF
TGTGCCACCCTGAGCAGGGGAAATTCACCCCTCCACTTT
>NA|TRBJ1-5|TRBV28|NA
CASSRGATGGAGYSNQPQHF
TGTGCCAGCAGTCGGGGGGCCACGGGAGGGGCCGGATATAGCAATCAGCCCCAGCATTTT
>NA|TRBJ1-2|TRBV19|NA
CASRIAGQNYGYTF
TGTGCCAGTAGAATTGCAGGCCAGAACTATGGCTACACCTTC
>NA|TRBJ2-6|TRBV11-3|few
CASSRDGDSGANVLTF
TGTGCCAGCAGTCGGGACGGTGACTCTGGGGCCAACGTCCTGACTTTC
>NA|TRBJ1-2|TRBV28|NA
CASHAGRYGYTF
TGTGCCAGCCATGCGGGGCGATATGGCTACACCTTC
>TRBD1|TRBJ2-2|TRBV10-3|few
CAISVPKDRGDTGELFF
TGTGCCATCAGTGTACCCAAGGACAGGGGGGACACCGGGGAGCTGTTTTTT
>TRBD1|TRBJ1-2|TRBV7-9|NA
CASTPLTGGRSDGYTF
TGTGCCAGCACACCATTGACAGGGGGCAGGTCGGATGGCTACACCTTC
>NA|TRBJ1-1|TRBV4-3|NA
CASSQESNTEAFF
TGCGCCAGCAGCCAAGAATCGAACACTGAAGCTTTCTTT
>TRBD1|TRBJ2-5|TRBV7-2|NA
CASNRDRGVEETQYF
TGTGCCAGCAATCGAGACAGGGGGGTGGAAGAGACCCAGTACTTC
>NA|TRBJ1-5|TRBV27|NA
CASGKGLPNPPQHF
TGTGCCAGCGGGAAGGGCCTGCCTAATCCCCCCCAGCATTTT
>NA|TRBJ1-5|TRBV19|once
CASSPRDISYQPQHF
TGTGCCAGTAGCCCCCGGGACATATCTTATCAGCCCCAGCATTTT
>NA|TRBJ2-5|TRBV18|NA
CASSLRQAILETQYF
TGTGCCAGCTCACTACGACAGGCCATTCTGGAGACCCAGTACTTC
>NA|TRBJ1-5|TRBV10-3|once
CAISGDFNQPQHF
TGTGCCATCAGCGGGGACTTCAATCAGCCCCAGCATTTT
>NA|TRBJ1-2|TRBV9|NA
CASSLFSSNYGYTF
TGTGCCAGCAGCTTATTCAGCTCGAACTATGGCTACACCTTC
>NA|TRBJ2-4|TRBV2|NA
CASSIQGKGNIQYF
TGTGCCAGCAGTATACAGGGAAAGGGGAACATTCAGTACTTC
>TRBD1|TRBJ1-5|TRBV27|NA
CASSHGQGRQPQHF
TGTGCCAGCAGTCACGGACAGGGGAGACAGCCCCAGCATTTT
>NA|TRBJ2-1|TRBV20-1|NA
CSASGTSQFF
TGCAGTGCTAGCGGGACATCGCAGTTCTTC
>NA|TRBJ2-6|TRBV30|once
CAWQGLGANVLTF
TGTGCCTGGCAGGGTCTTGGGGCCAACGTCCTGACTTTC
>NA|TRBJ2-3|TRBV4-3|NA
CASSATTGGGDTQYF
TGCGCCAGCAGCGCCACAACAGGGGGGGGAGATACGCAGTATTTT
>NA|TRBJ2-2|TRBV28|NA
CASSLQGAGELFF
TGTGCCAGCAGTTTACAGGGAGCCGGGGAGCTGTTTTTT
>NA|TRBJ1-1|TRBV11-2|few
CASSLTLGTANTEAFF
TGTGCCAGCAGCTTAACTCTCGGGACGGCCAACACTGAAGCTTTCTTT
>NA|TRBJ1-1|TRBV2|NA
CASSENRNTEAFF
TGTGCCAGCAGTGAAAACAGGAACACTGAAGCTTTCTTT
>NA|TRBJ1-1|TRBV6-5|NA
CASSYGDRNTEAFF
TGTGCCAGCAGTTACGGGGATCGAAACACTGAAGCTTTCTTT
>NA|TRBJ1-1|TRBV6-2/TRBV6-3|NA
CASSYEKGGVDTEAFF
TGTGCCAGCAGTTATGAGAAAGGTGGGGTTGACACTGAAGCTTTCTTT
>TRBD2|TRBJ2-1|TRBV4-1|NA
CASSQPGGLAGGNVF
TGCGCCAGCAGCCAACCCGGAGGACTAGCGGGGGGCAATGTCTTC
>NA|TRBJ1-3|TRBV10-1|NA
CASSEGRLPGNTIYF
TGCGCCAGCAGTGAGGGACGCCTTCCTGGAAACACCATATATTTT
>NA|TRBJ1-4|TRBV11-2|NA
CASSYRGNEKLFF
TGTGCCAGCAGCTACCGGGGGAATGAAAAACTGTTTTTT